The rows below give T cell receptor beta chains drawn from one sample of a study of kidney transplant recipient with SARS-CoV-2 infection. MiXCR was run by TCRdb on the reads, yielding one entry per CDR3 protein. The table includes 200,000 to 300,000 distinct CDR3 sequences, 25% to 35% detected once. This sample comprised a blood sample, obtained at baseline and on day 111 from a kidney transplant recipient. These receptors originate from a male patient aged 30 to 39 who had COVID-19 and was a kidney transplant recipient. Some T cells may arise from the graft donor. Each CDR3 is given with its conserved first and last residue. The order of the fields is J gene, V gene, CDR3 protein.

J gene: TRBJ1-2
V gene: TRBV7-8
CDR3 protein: CASSRRKFTRKTYGYTF

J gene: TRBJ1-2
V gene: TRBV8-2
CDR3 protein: CGSPSHDSRKTYGYTF

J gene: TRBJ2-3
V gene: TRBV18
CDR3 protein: CASSPRQGGDTQYF

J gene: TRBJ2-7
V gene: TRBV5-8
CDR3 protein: CASSLDLTYEQYF

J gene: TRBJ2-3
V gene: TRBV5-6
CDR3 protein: CASSLDRSDTQYF

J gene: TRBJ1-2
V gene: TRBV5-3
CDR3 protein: CARRDSVVRKTYGYTF

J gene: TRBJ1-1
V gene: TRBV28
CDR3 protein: CASRTAPGQGDTEAFF

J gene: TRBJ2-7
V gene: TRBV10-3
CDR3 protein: CAISELGHNERYEQYF

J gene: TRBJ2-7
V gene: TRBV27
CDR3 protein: CASSLRGTPDRPYEQYF

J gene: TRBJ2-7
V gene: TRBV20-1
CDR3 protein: CSARPPRGPSNEQYF

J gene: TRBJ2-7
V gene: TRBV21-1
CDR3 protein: CATLGQESYEQYF

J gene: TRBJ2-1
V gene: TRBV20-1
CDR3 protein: CSARDPRGRPNEQFF

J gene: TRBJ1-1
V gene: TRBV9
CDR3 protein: CASSAGGPNTEAFF

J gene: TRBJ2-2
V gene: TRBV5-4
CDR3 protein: CASSRGLAEYTGELFF

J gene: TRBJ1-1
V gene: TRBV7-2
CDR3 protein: CASSFTGKTEAFF

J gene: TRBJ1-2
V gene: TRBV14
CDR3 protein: CASSTRQGGLRGYTF

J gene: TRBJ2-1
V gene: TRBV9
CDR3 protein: CAGTRGSGAYEQFF

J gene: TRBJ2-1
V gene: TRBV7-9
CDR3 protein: CASSLEFGSHNEQFF

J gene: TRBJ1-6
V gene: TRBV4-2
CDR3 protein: CASSHVRTDLNSPLHF

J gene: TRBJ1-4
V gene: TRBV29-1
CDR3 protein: CSVELFDGDEKLLF

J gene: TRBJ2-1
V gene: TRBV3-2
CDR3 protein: CASSSPTGKFF

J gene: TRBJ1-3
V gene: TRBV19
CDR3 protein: CASVPLSSGNTIYF

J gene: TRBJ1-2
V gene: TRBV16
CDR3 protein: CASSDAMVVRKTYGYTF

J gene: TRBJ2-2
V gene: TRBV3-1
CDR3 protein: CASSWSDPISGLTGELFF

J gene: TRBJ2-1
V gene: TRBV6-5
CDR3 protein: CASTDTGQPYNEQFF

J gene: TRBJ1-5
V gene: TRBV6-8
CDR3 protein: CASSPPGQGSGVQPQHF

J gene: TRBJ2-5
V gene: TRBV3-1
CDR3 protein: CASSPRAPISFSETQYF